This T cell receptor (beta chain) is drawn from a study of blood T cell repertoires in COVID-19. Method: immunoSEQ multiplex PCR; TCRdb's copy keeps in-frame clones and lacks some. The sample yields about 150,000 clones, roughly 80% seen once. Per the germline V gene, CDR1 is SEHNR and CDR2 is FQNEAQ (reference sequence). The CDR3 consists of 14 residues. The ends lost 6 bases at V and 4 bases at J; junction bases unmatched: 8. V and J are TRBV7-9 and TRBJ1-1; 7 positions match TRBD1. The receptor was isolated from a man aged 45-60 years who had recovered from COVID-19. Source material: PBMCs or T cells enriched from blood (not recorded which). The DNA for the CDR3 is TGTGCCAGCAGTTATAGGCAGGGGGGCACTGAAGCTTTCTTT. It yields the protein CASSYRQGGTEAFF.